A selection of T cell receptor beta chains follows, all from one sample in a study of early T cells in non-severe SARS-CoV-2 infection. TCRdb passed the 5' RACE reads through MiXCR, listing each CDR3 protein once. The sample yields 100,000 to 120,000 distinct CDR3 sequences, roughly 12% seen once. Material: whole blood, obtained at baseline. Receptors originate from an adult who was a healthcare worker with PCR-confirmed SARS-CoV-2 infection or an uninfected control (not recorded which). Each CDR3 is given with its conserved first and last residue. Each record gives: CDR3 length, J gene, D gene, V gene, clone size, CDR3 protein, CDR3 DNA. D genes are given only for firm matches. Expanded clones get a size class; other rows say once, few or many, or leave the size out.

cdr3_length: 15; j_call: TRBJ2-1; d_call: .; v_call: TRBV19; clone_size: few; cdr3_aa: CATLPRVVSGHEQFF; cdr3_nt: TGTGCCACTTTACCCAGGGTCGTATCGGGCCATGAGCAGTTCTTC
cdr3_length: 17; j_call: TRBJ2-3; d_call: TRBD1; v_call: TRBV7-9; clone_size: .; cdr3_aa: CASSRTLRTGTTDTQYF; cdr3_nt: TGTGCCAGCAGCCGGACCCTAAGGACAGGAACCACAGATACGCAGTATTTT
cdr3_length: 12; j_call: TRBJ1-5; d_call: .; v_call: TRBV7-2; clone_size: few; cdr3_aa: CASHEGNQPQHF; cdr3_nt: TGTGCCAGCCATGAGGGCAATCAGCCCCAGCATTTT
cdr3_length: 21; j_call: TRBJ2-6; d_call: TRBD1; v_call: TRBV2; clone_size: many; cdr3_aa: CASSEGYRGRLDPKDANVLTF; cdr3_nt: TGTGCCAGCAGTGAAGGTTACAGGGGGCGGCTAGATCCCAAGGACGCCAACGTCCTGACTTTC
cdr3_length: 16; j_call: TRBJ2-1; d_call: TRBD2; v_call: TRBV4-1; clone_size: many; cdr3_aa: CASSASGTSVYNEQFF; cdr3_nt: TGCGCCAGCAGCGCCTCCGGGACTAGCGTGTACAATGAGCAGTTCTTC
cdr3_length: 14; j_call: TRBJ2-7; d_call: .; v_call: TRBV30; clone_size: few; cdr3_aa: CAWSRGGPPYEQYF; cdr3_nt: TGTGCCTGGAGTCGAGGAGGGCCCCCCTACGAGCAGTACTTC
cdr3_length: 12; j_call: TRBJ2-7; d_call: .; v_call: TRBV12-3/TRBV12-4; clone_size: many; cdr3_aa: CASSFLAREQYF; cdr3_nt: TGTGCCAGCAGTTTTCTCGCGCGGGAGCAGTACTTC
cdr3_length: 15; j_call: TRBJ2-5; d_call: TRBD1; v_call: TRBV5-1; clone_size: many; cdr3_aa: CASSGGQAYQETQYF; cdr3_nt: TGCGCCAGCAGCGGGGGACAGGCGTACCAAGAGACCCAGTACTTC
cdr3_length: 16; j_call: TRBJ2-5; d_call: TRBD2; v_call: TRBV5-1; clone_size: many; cdr3_aa: CASSYGTSGYQETQYF; cdr3_nt: TGCGCCAGCAGCTATGGGACTAGCGGATACCAAGAGACCCAGTACTTC
cdr3_length: 12; j_call: TRBJ2-2; d_call: .; v_call: TRBV6-5; clone_size: many; cdr3_aa: CASSLSTGELFF; cdr3_nt: TGTGCCAGCAGTCTCAGCACCGGGGAGCTGTTTTTT
cdr3_length: 16; j_call: TRBJ1-1; d_call: .; v_call: TRBV5-1; clone_size: few; cdr3_aa: CASSFGQMTGRTEAFF; cdr3_nt: TGCGCCAGCAGCTTTGGTCAAATGACAGGCAGGACTGAAGCTTTCTTT
cdr3_length: 15; j_call: TRBJ2-3; d_call: TRBD1; v_call: TRBV2; clone_size: many; cdr3_aa: CARGDRVRSTDTQYF; cdr3_nt: TGTGCCAGAGGAGACAGGGTCCGAAGCACAGATACGCAGTATTTT
cdr3_length: 12; j_call: TRBJ1-2; d_call: .; v_call: TRBV28; clone_size: few; cdr3_aa: CASSFKGYGYTF; cdr3_nt: TGTGCCAGCAGTTTCAAGGGGTATGGCTACACCTTC
cdr3_length: 14; j_call: TRBJ2-7; d_call: .; v_call: TRBV7-2; clone_size: many; cdr3_aa: CASSSYTTTYEQYF; cdr3_nt: TGTGCCAGCAGCTCCTACACTACCACCTACGAGCAGTACTTC
cdr3_length: 12; j_call: TRBJ2-3; d_call: .; v_call: TRBV28; clone_size: few; cdr3_aa: CASISGTDTQYF; cdr3_nt: TGTGCCAGCATATCAGGGACAGATACGCAGTATTTT
cdr3_length: 15; j_call: TRBJ1-6; d_call: TRBD1; v_call: TRBV6-5; clone_size: few; cdr3_aa: CASSPTGTGGSPLHF; cdr3_nt: TGTGCCAGCAGCCCCACCGGGACAGGGGGTTCACCCCTCCACTTT
cdr3_length: 12; j_call: TRBJ1-5; d_call: .; v_call: TRBV2; clone_size: .; cdr3_aa: CASRQHGQPQHF; cdr3_nt: TGTGCCAGCAGACAGCACGGACAGCCCCAGCATTTT
cdr3_length: 14; j_call: TRBJ2-1; d_call: TRBD2; v_call: TRBV27; clone_size: many; cdr3_aa: CASSLAGPYNEQFF; cdr3_nt: TGTGCCAGCAGTCTAGCGGGACCCTACAATGAGCAGTTCTTC
cdr3_length: 13; j_call: TRBJ2-7; d_call: .; v_call: TRBV20-1; clone_size: .; cdr3_aa: CSARGQGNYEQYF; cdr3_nt: TGCAGTGCTAGAGGCCAAGGGAACTACGAGCAGTACTTC
cdr3_length: 15; j_call: TRBJ2-3; d_call: TRBD2; v_call: TRBV20-1; clone_size: .; cdr3_aa: CSAKAGGRLTDTQYF; cdr3_nt: TGCAGTGCTAAAGCGGGGGGCCGGTTAACAGATACGCAGTATTTT
cdr3_length: 14; j_call: TRBJ1-5; d_call: .; v_call: TRBV5-6; clone_size: few; cdr3_aa: CASSWSMGNQPQHF; cdr3_nt: TGTGCCAGCAGCTGGAGCATGGGCAATCAGCCCCAGCATTTT
cdr3_length: 13; j_call: TRBJ1-1; d_call: .; v_call: TRBV7-2; clone_size: few; cdr3_aa: CASSLYGVTEAFF; cdr3_nt: TGTGCCAGCAGCTTATATGGGGTAACTGAAGCTTTCTTT
cdr3_length: 14; j_call: TRBJ2-7; d_call: TRBD2; v_call: TRBV28; clone_size: .; cdr3_aa: CASTSPGRTHEQYF; cdr3_nt: TGTGCCAGCACTTCCCCCGGGAGGACCCACGAGCAGTACTTC
cdr3_length: 13; j_call: TRBJ1-1; d_call: .; v_call: TRBV2; clone_size: .; cdr3_aa: CASGMGVDPEAFF; cdr3_nt: TGTGCCAGCGGGATGGGGGTGGACCCTGAAGCTTTCTTT
cdr3_length: 13; j_call: TRBJ2-7; d_call: .; v_call: TRBV28; clone_size: few; cdr3_aa: CASSLRVAYEQYF; cdr3_nt: TGTGCCAGCAGTCTAAGGGTCGCCTACGAGCAGTACTTC
cdr3_length: 12; j_call: TRBJ1-3; d_call: .; v_call: TRBV5-4; clone_size: few; cdr3_aa: CASSLQGNTIYF; cdr3_nt: TGTGCCAGCAGCTTGCAAGGAAACACCATATATTTT
cdr3_length: 15; j_call: TRBJ1-5; d_call: .; v_call: TRBV6-5; clone_size: few; cdr3_aa: CASSYSRQGHQPQHF; cdr3_nt: TGTGCCAGCAGTTACTCGCGCCAGGGGCATCAGCCCCAGCATTTT
cdr3_length: 12; j_call: TRBJ1-3; d_call: TRBD1; v_call: TRBV5-4; clone_size: .; cdr3_aa: CATQGAGNTIYF; cdr3_nt: TGTGCCACCCAGGGGGCTGGAAACACCATATATTTT
cdr3_length: 17; j_call: TRBJ2-7; d_call: TRBD1; v_call: TRBV3-1; clone_size: few; cdr3_aa: CASSQSLGTGVSYEQYF; cdr3_nt: TGTGCCAGCAGCCAATCCCTCGGGACAGGGGTCAGCTACGAGCAGTACTTC
cdr3_length: 13; j_call: TRBJ2-1; d_call: .; v_call: TRBV7-9; clone_size: .; cdr3_aa: CASSFYMENEQFF; cdr3_nt: TGTGCCAGCAGCTTTTATATGGAGAATGAGCAGTTCTTC
cdr3_length: 13; j_call: TRBJ2-3; d_call: TRBD2; v_call: TRBV30; clone_size: many; cdr3_aa: CASKRGSTDTQYF; cdr3_nt: TGTGCCTCTAAGCGGGGTAGCACAGATACGCAGTATTTT
cdr3_length: 16; j_call: TRBJ1-1; d_call: .; v_call: TRBV4-1; clone_size: few; cdr3_aa: CASSQAQSFRNTEAFF; cdr3_nt: TGCGCCAGCAGCCAAGCCCAATCATTTAGGAACACTGAAGCTTTCTTT
cdr3_length: 15; j_call: TRBJ1-2; d_call: TRBD1; v_call: TRBV20-1; clone_size: many; cdr3_aa: CSASGGGSGKSGYTF; cdr3_nt: TGCAGTGCTAGCGGAGGGGGCTCCGGGAAGAGTGGCTACACCTTC
cdr3_length: 15; j_call: TRBJ1-2; d_call: .; v_call: TRBV11-2; clone_size: many; cdr3_aa: CASSSPGYANYGYTF; cdr3_nt: TGTGCCAGCAGCTCCCCAGGGTACGCTAACTATGGCTACACCTTC
cdr3_length: 13; j_call: TRBJ1-6; d_call: TRBD1; v_call: TRBV20-1; clone_size: many; cdr3_aa: CSARTGSGSPLHF; cdr3_nt: TGCAGTGCTAGGACAGGGTCAGGTTCACCCCTCCACTTT
cdr3_length: 13; j_call: TRBJ2-3; d_call: .; v_call: TRBV27; clone_size: .; cdr3_aa: CASRPGTNFAQYF; cdr3_nt: TGTGCCAGCAGACCCGGGACCAATTTCGCGCAGTATTTT
cdr3_length: 15; j_call: TRBJ2-1; d_call: TRBD2; v_call: TRBV6-2/TRBV6-3; clone_size: many; cdr3_aa: CASSFSSGGTNEQFF; cdr3_nt: TGTGCCAGCAGTTTTTCTAGCGGGGGTACCAATGAGCAGTTCTTC
cdr3_length: 14; j_call: TRBJ2-7; d_call: .; v_call: TRBV30; clone_size: .; cdr3_aa: CAWRSPWRAYEQYF; cdr3_nt: TGTGCCTGGAGGTCTCCCTGGAGGGCCTACGAGCAGTACTTC
cdr3_length: 12; j_call: TRBJ1-2; d_call: .; v_call: TRBV12-3/TRBV12-4; clone_size: .; cdr3_aa: CASSSQIYGYTF; cdr3_nt: TGTGCCAGCAGTTCTCAGATCTATGGCTACACCTTC
cdr3_length: 13; j_call: TRBJ2-1; d_call: TRBD2; v_call: TRBV29-1; clone_size: few; cdr3_aa: CSVATSGSNEQFF; cdr3_nt: TGCAGCGTTGCAACTAGCGGGAGCAATGAGCAGTTCTTC
cdr3_length: 11; j_call: TRBJ1-2; d_call: .; v_call: TRBV10-3; clone_size: many; cdr3_aa: CAISRGYGYTF; cdr3_nt: TGTGCCATCAGTCGTGGATATGGCTACACCTTC
cdr3_length: 15; j_call: TRBJ2-3; d_call: .; v_call: TRBV2; clone_size: few; cdr3_aa: CASTLLRGPTDTQYF; cdr3_nt: TGTGCCAGCACGCTCCTCCGGGGGCCCACAGATACGCAGTATTTT